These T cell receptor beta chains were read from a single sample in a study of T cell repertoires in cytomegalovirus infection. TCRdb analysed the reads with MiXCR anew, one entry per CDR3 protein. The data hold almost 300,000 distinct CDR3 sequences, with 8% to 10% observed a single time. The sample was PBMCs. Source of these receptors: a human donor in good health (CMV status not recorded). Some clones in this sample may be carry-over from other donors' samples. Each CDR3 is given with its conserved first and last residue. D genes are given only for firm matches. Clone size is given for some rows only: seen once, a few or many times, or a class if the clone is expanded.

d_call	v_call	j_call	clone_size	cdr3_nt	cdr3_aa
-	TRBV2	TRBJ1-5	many	TGTGCCAGCAAGGGACGGGATCAGCCCCAGCATTTT	CASKGRDQPQHF
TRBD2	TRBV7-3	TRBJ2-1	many	TGTGCCAGCAGCCAACAGCGGGAAAGTGAGCAGTTCTTC	CASSQQRESEQFF
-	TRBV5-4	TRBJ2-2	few	TGTGCCAGCAGTCGCGGGGGCGGGGGAACAACCGGGGAGCTGTTTTTT	CASSRGGGGTTGELFF
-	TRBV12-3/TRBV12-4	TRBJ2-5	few	TGTGCCAGCAGTTGGAATCCGCCGGGGGAGACCCAGTACTTC	CASSWNPPGETQYF
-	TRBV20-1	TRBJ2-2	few	TGCAGTGCTAGAAACGAACAGAGATTTCGCACCGGGGAGCTGTTTTTT	CSARNEQRFRTGELFF
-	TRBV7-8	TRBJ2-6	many	TGTGCCAGCAGCTCCTCTAGAGGGGCCAACGTCCTGACTTTC	CASSSSRGANVLTF
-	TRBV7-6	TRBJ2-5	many	TGTGCCAGCAGGCAAGAGAACCAAGAGACCCAGTACTTC	CASRQENQETQYF
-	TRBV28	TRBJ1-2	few	TGTGCCAGCAGTGCACGACTGTATGGCTACACCTTC	CASSARLYGYTF
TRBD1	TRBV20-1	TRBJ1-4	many	TGCAGTCCAACAGGGGGAAATGAAAAACTGTTTTTT	CSPTGGNEKLFF
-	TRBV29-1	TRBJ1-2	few	TGCAGCGTTGCCATTGATGGCTACACCTTC	CSVAIDGYTF
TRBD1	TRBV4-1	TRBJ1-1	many	TGCGCCAGCAGCCCAGGACAGGGCCCCAACACTGAAGCTTTCTTT	CASSPGQGPNTEAFF
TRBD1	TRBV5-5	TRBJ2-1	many	TGTGCCAGCAGCCTATTAGGACAGGGGGCGCTCAATGAGCAGTTCTTC	CASSLLGQGALNEQFF
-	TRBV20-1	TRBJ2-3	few	TGCAGTGCTAGCGGGGGCTCCGGGGATACGCAGTATTTT	CSASGGSGDTQYF
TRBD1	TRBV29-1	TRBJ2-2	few	TGCAGCGTTGCTCTAGGGACAGGGAACACCGGGGAGCTGTTTTTT	CSVALGTGNTGELFF
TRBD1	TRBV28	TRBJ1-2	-	TGTGCCAGCAGTTTATCGACAGGGAGTTGGGGCTACACCTTC	CASSLSTGSWGYTF
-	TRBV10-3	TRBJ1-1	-	TGTGCCTCCGGAACGGGACACCCCACTGAAGCTTTCTTT	CASGTGHPTEAFF
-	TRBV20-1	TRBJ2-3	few	TGCAGTGCTAGAGTGGTGGGTTCCACAGATACGCAGTATTTT	CSARVVGSTDTQYF
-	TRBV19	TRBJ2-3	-	TGTGCCAGTAAGGCCACAGATACGCAGTATTTT	CASKATDTQYF
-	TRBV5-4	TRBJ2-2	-	TGTGCCAGCAGCGCAGACAGAGTAAGGGGCACCGGGGAGCTGTTTTTT	CASSADRVRGTGELFF
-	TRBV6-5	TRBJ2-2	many	TGTGCCAGCACAGGGGCCGGGAACACCGGGGAGCTGTTTTTT	CASTGAGNTGELFF
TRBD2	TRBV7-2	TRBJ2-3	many	TGTGCCAGCCGGCCCCCGGGACTAGCGGGGGTCTTCACAGATACGCAGTATTTT	CASRPPGLAGVFTDTQYF
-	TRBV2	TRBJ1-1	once	TGTGCCAGCAGTCCTCAATGGAGCTATGAAGCTTTCTTT	CASSPQWSYEAFF
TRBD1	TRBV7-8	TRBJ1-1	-	TGTGCCAGCAGACAGACAGGGGGGACGTACACTGAAGCTTTCTTT	CASRQTGGTYTEAFF
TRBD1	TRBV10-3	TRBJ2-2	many	TGTGCCATCAGTCAAGGGACAGGTGAAACCGGGGAGCTGTTTTTT	CAISQGTGETGELFF
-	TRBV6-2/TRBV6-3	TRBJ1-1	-	TGTGCCAACAGTTACTTTAACACTGAAGCTTTCTTT	CANSYFNTEAFF
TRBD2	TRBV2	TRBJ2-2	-	TGTGCCAGCCTCCTGGGACTAGCCTACACCGGGGAGCTGTTTTTT	CASLLGLAYTGELFF
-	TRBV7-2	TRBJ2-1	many	TGTGCCAGCAGCCTCGTCCAGGGAATGGTCAATGAGCAGTTCTTC	CASSLVQGMVNEQFF
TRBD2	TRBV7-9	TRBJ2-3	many	TGTGCCAGCATCGAGGGCGCGGGGGGGCCAGATACGCAGTATTTT	CASIEGAGGPDTQYF
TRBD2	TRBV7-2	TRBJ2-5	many	TGTGCCAGCAGCCGCTATAGCGGGACGTACCAAGAGACCCAGTACTTC	CASSRYSGTYQETQYF
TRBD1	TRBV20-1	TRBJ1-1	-	TGCAGTGCTAGACACAGGGGAACAAAGAACACTGAAGCTTTCTTT	CSARHRGTKNTEAFF
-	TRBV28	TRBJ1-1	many	TGTGCCAGCAGCTTAGACTTTCTGAACACTGAAGCTTTCTTT	CASSLDFLNTEAFF
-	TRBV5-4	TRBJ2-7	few	TGTGCCAGCGGGGGGCAGAGCTCCTACGAGCAGTACTTC	CASGGQSSYEQYF
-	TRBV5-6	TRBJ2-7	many	TGTGCCAGCAGCTTAGCCGGGTACTCCTACGAGCAGTACTTC	CASSLAGYSYEQYF
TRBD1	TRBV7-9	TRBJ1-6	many	TGTGCCAGCAGCCTGGGACAGATTGGATCACCCCTCCACTTT	CASSLGQIGSPLHF
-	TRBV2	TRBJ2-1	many	TGTGCCAGCAGTGACCCGACGTACTTAAGCTCCTACAATGAGCAGTTCTTC	CASSDPTYLSSYNEQFF
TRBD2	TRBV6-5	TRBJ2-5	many	TGTGCCAGCAGACTTAGCGGGGGACAAGAGACCCAGTACTTC	CASRLSGGQETQYF
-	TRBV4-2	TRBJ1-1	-	TGTGCCAGCAGCCGGGAGGCCCGAGGGGCCGGGGGCACTGAAGCTTTCTTT	CASSREARGAGGTEAFF
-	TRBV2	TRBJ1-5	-	TGTGCCAGCAGCAAGGACAGCCACAACAATCAGCCCCAGCATTTT	CASSKDSHNNQPQHF
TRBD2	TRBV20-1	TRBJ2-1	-	TGCAGTGCAACTTCCGGGACTAGCGGGGCCCAGCGGTTCTTC	CSATSGTSGAQRFF
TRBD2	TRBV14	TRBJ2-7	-	TGTGCCAGCAGCCTCTTGGTAGGCGGGGGGGCCCACGAGCAGTACTTC	CASSLLVGGGAHEQYF
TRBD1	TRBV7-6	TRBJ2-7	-	TGTGCCAGCAGTTCCATAGGGACAGGGGATAACTTC	CASSSIGTGDNF
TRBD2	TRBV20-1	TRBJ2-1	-	TGCAGTGCTTTTAGCGGGGGGAAACCTTACAATGAGCAGTTCTTC	CSAFSGGKPYNEQFF
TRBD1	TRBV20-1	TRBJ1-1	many	TGCAGTGCTAGAGATGGGACAGTGAACACTGAAGCTTTCTTT	CSARDGTVNTEAFF
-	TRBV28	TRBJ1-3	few	TGTGCCAGCAGTTTAACAGCAGGGATCTCTGGAAACACCATATATTTT	CASSLTAGISGNTIYF
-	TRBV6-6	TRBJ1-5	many	TGTGCCAGCAGTTACCCGACGGATAGCAATCAGCCCCAGCATTTT	CASSYPTDSNQPQHF
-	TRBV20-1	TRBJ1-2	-	TGCAGTGCTACCCCCCTAGGGGGGTATTTCTATGGCTACACCTTC	CSATPLGGYFYGYTF
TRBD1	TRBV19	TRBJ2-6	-	TGTGCCAGTAGTCCGACGGGACAGGGGCTAGTCTCTGGGGCCAACGTCCTGACTTTC	CASSPTGQGLVSGANVLTF
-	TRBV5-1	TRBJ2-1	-	TGCGCCAGCAGCTTGGGATCTTTGAGCTCCTACAATGAGCAGTTCTTC	CASSLGSLSSYNEQFF
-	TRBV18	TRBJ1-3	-	TGTGCCAGCTCACCAAACAGGGAAGGCTCTGGAAACACCATATATTTT	CASSPNREGSGNTIYF
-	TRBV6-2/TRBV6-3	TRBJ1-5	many	TGTGCCAGCAGTTACTCCGGGTTCTATAGCAATCAGCCCCAGCATTTT	CASSYSGFYSNQPQHF